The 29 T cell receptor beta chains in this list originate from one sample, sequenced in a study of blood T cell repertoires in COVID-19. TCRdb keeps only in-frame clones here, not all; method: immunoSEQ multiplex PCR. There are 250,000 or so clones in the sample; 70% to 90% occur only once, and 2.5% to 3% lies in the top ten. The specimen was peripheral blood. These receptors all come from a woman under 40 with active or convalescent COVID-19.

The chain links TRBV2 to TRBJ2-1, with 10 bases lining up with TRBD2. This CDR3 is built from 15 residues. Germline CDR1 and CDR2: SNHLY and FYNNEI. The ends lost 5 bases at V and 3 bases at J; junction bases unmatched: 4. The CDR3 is CASSPRTSGYNEQFF. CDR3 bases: TGTGCCAGCAGTCCTCGGACTAGCGGCTACAATGAGCAGTTCTTC.

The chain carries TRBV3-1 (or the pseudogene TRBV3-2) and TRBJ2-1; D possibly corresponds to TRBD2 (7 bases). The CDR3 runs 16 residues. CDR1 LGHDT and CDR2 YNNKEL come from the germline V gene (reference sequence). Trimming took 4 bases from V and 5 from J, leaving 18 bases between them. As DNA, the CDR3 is TGTGCCAGCAGCCCGGAGGAGTGGGGGGGCGACAATGAGCAGTTCTTC. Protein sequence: CASSPEEWGGDNEQFF.

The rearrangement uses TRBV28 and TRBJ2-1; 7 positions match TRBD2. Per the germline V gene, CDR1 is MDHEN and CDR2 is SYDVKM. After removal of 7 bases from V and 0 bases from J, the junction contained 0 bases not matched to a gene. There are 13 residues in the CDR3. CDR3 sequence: CASTGGSYNEQFF. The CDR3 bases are TGTGCCAGCACGGGGGGCTCCTACAATGAGCAGTTCTTC.

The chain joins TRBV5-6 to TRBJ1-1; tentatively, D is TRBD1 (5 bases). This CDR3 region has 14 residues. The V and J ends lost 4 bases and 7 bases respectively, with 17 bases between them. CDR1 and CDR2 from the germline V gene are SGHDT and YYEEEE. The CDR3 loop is CASSRREGIGEAFF. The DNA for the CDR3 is TGTGCCAGCAGCCGACGGGAGGGGATAGGTGAAGCTTTCTTT. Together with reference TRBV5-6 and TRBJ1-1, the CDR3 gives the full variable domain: DAGVTQSPTHLIKTRGQQVTLRCSPKSGHDTVSWYQQALGQGPQFIFQYYEEEERQRGNFPDRFSGHQFPNYSSELNVNALLLGDSALYLCASSRREGIGEAFFGQGTRLTVV.

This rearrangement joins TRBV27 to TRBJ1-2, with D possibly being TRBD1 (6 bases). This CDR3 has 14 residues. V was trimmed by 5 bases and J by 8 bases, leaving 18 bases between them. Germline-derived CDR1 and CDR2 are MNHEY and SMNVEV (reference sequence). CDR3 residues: CASSPLGQILGYTF. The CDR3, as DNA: TGTGCCAGCAGTCCACTCGGACAGATATTGGGCTACACCTTC.

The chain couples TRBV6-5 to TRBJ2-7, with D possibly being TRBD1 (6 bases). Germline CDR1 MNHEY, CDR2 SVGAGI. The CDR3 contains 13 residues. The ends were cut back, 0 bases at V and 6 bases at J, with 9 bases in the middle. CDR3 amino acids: CASSYSGGSEQYF. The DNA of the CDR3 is TGTGCCAGCAGTTACTCTGGGGGCTCCGAGCAGTACTTC.

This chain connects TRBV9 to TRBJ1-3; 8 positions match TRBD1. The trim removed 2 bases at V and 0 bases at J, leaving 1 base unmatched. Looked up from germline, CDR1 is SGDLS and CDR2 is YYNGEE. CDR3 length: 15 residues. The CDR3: CASSVGQGSGNTIYF. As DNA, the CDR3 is TGTGCCAGCAGCGTCGGACAGGGCTCTGGAAACACCATATATTTT.

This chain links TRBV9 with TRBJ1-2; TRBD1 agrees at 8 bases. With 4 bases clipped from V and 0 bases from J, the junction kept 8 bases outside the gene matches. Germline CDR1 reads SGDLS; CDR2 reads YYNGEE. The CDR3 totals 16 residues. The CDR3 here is CASSPTGQVANYGYTF. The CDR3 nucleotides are TGTGCCAGCAGCCCTACGGGACAGGTAGCTAACTATGGCTACACCTTC.

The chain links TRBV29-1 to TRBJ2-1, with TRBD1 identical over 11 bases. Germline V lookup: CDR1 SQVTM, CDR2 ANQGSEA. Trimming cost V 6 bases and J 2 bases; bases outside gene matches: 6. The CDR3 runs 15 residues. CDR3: CSVTPGQGAYNEQFF. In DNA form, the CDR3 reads TGCAGCGTAACACCGGGACAGGGGGCCTACAATGAGCAGTTCTTC.

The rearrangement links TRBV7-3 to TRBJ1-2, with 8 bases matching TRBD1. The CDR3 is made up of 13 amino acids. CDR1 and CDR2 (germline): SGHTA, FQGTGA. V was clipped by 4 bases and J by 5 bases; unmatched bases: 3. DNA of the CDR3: TGTGCCAGCAGCTATGGACAGGGATATGGCTACACCTTC. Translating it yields CASSYGQGYGYTF.

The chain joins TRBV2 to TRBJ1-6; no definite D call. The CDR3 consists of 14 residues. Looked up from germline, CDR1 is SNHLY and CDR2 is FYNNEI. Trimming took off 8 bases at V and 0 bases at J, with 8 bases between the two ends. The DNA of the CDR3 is TGTGCCAGCCGAAAGAGCTCCTATAATTCACCCCTCCACTTT. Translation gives CASRKSSYNSPLHF.

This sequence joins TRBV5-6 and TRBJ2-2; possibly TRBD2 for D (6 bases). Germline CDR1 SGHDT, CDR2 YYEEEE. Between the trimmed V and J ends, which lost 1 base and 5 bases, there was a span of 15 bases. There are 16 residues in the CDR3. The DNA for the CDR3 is TGTGCCAGCAGCTTGTTTGGAGGGCTTCGAACCGGGGAGCTGTTTTTT. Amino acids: CASSLFGGLRTGELFF.

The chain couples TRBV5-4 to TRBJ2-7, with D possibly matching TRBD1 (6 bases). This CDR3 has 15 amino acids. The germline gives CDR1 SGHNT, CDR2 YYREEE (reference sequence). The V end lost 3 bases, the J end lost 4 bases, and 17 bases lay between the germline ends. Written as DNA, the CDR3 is TGTGCCAGCAGCTCACCCGGGACGAGGGGGTACGAGCAGTACTTC. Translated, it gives CASSSPGTRGYEQYF.

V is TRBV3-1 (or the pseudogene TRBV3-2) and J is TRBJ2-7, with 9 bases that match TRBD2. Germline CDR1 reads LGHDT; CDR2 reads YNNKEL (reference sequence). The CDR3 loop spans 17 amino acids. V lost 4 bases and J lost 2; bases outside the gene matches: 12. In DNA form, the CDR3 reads TGTGCCAGCAGCCTAAGGCCCAGCGGGGGGTTCCCCTACGAGCAGTACTTC. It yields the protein CASSLRPSGGFPYEQYF.

CDR3 bases: TGTGCCAGCAGTTCGAGAGAGGACGGAGGAGACTACGAGCAGTACTTC. It codes for CASSSREDGGDYEQYF. The rearrangement links TRBV9 to TRBJ2-7; TRBD2 might be the D (5 bases). CDR1 is SGDLS and CDR2 is YYNGEE in the germline V gene. V was shortened by 5 bases and J by 3 bases, with 21 bases between the two germline ends. CDR3 length equals 16 residues.

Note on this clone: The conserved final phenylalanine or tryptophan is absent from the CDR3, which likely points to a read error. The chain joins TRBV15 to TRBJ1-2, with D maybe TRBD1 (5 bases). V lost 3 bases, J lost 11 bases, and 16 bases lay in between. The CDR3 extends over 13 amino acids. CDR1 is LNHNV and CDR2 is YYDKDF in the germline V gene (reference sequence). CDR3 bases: TGTGCCACCAGCAGCCCGGGGGGGTATGAATACACCCTC. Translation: CATSSPGGYEYTL.

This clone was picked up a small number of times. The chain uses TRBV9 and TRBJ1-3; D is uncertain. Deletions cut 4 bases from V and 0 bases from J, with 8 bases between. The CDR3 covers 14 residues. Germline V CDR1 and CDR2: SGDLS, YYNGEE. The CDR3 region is CASSPILSGNTIYF. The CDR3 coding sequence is TGTGCCAGCAGCCCTATCCTCTCTGGAAACACCATATATTTT.

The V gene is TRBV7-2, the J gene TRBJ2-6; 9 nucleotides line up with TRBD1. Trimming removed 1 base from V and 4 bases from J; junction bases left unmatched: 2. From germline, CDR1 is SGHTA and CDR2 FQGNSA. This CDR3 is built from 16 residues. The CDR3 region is CASSLGTGVGANVLTF. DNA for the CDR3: TGTGCCAGCAGCTTAGGGACAGGGGTCGGGGCCAACGTCCTGACTTTC.

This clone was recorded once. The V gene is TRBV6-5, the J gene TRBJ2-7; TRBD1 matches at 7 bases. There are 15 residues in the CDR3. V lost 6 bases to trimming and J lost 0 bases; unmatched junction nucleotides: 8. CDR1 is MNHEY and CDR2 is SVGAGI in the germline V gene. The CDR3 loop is CASRDRTGVSYEQYF. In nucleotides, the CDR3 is TGTGCCAGCAGAGACCGGACAGGTGTCTCCTACGAGCAGTACTTC.

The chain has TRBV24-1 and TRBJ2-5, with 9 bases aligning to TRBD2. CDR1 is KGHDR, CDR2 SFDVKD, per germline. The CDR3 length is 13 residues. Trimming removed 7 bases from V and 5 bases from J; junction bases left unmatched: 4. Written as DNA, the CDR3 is TGTGCCACCAGGGCTAGCGGGGCCGAGACCCAGTACTTC. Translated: CATRASGAETQYF.

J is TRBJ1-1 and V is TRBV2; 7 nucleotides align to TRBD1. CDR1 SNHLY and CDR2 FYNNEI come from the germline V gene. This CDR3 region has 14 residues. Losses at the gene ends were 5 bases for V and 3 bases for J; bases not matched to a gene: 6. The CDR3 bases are TGTGCCAGCAGTAAGACAGGGTTCGACACTGAAGCTTTCTTT. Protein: CASSKTGFDTEAFF.

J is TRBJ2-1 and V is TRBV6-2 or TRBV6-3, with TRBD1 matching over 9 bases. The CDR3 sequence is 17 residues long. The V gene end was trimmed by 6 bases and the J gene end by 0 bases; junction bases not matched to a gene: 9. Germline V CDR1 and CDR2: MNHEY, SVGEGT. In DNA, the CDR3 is TGTGCCAGCAGCCAATGGACAGGGGCCCTCTCCTACAATGAGCAGTTCTTC. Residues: CASSQWTGALSYNEQFF.

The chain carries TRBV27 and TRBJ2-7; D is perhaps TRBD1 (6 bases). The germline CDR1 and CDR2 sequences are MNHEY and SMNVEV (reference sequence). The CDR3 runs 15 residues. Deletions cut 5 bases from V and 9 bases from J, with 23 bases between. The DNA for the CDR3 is TGTGCCAGCAGTGTAAACCGGGACACAGGCTCCGGGCAGTACTTC. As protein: CASSVNRDTGSGQYF.

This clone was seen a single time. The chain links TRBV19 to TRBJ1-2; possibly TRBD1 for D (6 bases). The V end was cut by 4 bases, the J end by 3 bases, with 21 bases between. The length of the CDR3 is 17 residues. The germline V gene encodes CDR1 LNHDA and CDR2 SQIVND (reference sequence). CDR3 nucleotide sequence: TGTGCCAGTAGTACTCTTGACAGGAGATCCCCATACTATGGCTACACCTTC. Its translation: CASSTLDRRSPYYGYTF.

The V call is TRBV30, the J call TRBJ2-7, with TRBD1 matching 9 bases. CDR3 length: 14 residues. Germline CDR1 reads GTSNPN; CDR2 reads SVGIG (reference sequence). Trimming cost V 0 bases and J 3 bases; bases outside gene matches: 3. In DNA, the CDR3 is TGTGCCTGGAGTGTACCGGACAGGGGCTACGAGCAGTACTTC. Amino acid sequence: CAWSVPDRGYEQYF.

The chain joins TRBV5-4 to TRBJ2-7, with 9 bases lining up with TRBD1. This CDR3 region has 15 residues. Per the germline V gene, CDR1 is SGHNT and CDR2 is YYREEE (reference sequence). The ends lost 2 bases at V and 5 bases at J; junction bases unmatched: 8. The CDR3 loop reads CASSFRTGAGDEQYF. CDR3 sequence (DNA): TGTGCCAGCAGCTTCAGGACAGGGGCAGGGGACGAGCAGTACTTC.

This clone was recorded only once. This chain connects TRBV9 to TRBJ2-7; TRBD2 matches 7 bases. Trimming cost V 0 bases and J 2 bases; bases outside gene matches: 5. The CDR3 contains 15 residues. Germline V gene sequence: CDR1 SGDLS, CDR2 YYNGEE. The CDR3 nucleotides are TGTGCCAGCAGCGTAGCTAGCGGACAAACCTACGAGCAGTACTTC. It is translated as CASSVASGQTYEQYF. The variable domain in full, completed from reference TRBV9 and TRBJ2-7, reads DSGVTQTPKHLITATGQRVTLRCSPRSGDLSVYWYQQSLDQGLQFLIQYYNGEERAKGNILERFSAQQFPDLHSELNLSSLELGDSALYFCASSVASGQTYEQYFGPGTRLTVT.

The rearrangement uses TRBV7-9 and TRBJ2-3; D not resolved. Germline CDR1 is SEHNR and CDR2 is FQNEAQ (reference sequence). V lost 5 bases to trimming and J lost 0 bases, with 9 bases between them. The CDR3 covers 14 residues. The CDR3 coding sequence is TGTGCCAGCAGCCCCGTTACTAGCACAGATACGCAGTATTTT. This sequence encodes CASSPVTSTDTQYF.

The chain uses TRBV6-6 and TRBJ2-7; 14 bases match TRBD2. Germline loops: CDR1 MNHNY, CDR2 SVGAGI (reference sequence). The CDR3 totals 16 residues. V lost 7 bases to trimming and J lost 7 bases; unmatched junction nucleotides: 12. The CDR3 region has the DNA TGTGCCAGCACCCAGCGGGGACTAGCGGGGGAAAAGGAGCAGTACTTC. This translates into CASTQRGLAGEKEQYF.